The T cell receptor beta chain described here comes from a study of shared clonotypes between healthy human individuals. The wider study: Aged between 18 and 49, the donors were a couple of women and three men. The study used three CD4 naive, three CD4 memory, two CD8 naive and one CD8 memory plate per donor. Study-level findings and limits: Genetic and exposure-history diversity was limited by the small donor number.

Naive CD8 cells lacked CD45RO, underwent positive selection for CCR7 and left out terminally differentiated effector memory CD45RA+ cells. All participating donors were Caucasian adults from Nashville, Tennessee. Method: immunoSEQ multiplex PCR; TCRdb's copy keeps in-frame clones and lacks some. There are about 1.9 million clones in the sample; around 93% occur only once, and less than 2% lies in the top ten. Note on this clone: Its target is unknown.

Germline assignment: CDR1 LNHDA and CDR2 SQIVND (reference sequence). The CDR3 is 17 amino acids. V lost 2 bases to trimming and J lost 0 bases, with 14 bases between them. The chain recombines TRBV19 with TRBJ1-5, with D unclear. The sequence derives from a man aged 18 to 29 in good health. Some clones in this sample may be carry-over from other donors' samples. The sequencing sample was made of naive CD8+ T cells from PBMCs. In nucleotides, the CDR3 is TGTGCCAGTAGTATATCGGGCGGACGGGATAGCAATCAGCCCCAGCATTTT. Its translation: CASSISGGRDSNQPQHF.